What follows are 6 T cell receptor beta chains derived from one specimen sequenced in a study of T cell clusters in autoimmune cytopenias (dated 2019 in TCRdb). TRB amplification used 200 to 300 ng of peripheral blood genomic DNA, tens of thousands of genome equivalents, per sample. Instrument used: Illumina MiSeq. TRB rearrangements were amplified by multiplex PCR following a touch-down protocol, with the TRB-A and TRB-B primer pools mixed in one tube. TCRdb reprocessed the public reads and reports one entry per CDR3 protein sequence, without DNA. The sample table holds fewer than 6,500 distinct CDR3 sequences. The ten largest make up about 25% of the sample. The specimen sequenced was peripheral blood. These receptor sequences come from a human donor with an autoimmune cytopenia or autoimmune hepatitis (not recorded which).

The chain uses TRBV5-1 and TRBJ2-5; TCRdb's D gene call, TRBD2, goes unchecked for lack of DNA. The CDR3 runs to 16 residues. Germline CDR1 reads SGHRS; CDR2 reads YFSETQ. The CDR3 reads CASSLGLAGAGETQYF.

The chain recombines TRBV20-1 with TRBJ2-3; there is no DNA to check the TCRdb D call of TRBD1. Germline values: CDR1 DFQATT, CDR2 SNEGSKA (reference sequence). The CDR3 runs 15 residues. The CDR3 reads CSAPLSGTSTDTQYF.

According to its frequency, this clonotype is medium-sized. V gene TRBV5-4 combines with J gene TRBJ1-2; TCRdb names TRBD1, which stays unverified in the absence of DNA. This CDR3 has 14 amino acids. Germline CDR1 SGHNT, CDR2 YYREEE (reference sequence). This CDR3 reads CASSPRTGPYGYTF.

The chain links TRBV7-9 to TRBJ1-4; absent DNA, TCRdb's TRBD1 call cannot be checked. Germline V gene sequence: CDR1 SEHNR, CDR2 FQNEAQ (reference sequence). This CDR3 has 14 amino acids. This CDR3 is CASSKDRANEKLFF. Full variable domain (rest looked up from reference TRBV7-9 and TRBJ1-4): DTGVSQNPRHKITKRGQNVTFRCDPISEHNRLYWYRQTLGQGPEFLTYFQNEAQLEKSRLLSDRFSAERPKGSFSTLEIQRTEQGDSAMYLCASSKDRANEKLFFGSGTQLSVL.

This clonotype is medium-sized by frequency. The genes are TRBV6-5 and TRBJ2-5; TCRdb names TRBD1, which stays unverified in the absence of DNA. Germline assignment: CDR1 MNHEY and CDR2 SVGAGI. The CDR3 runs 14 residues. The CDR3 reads CASRRTGSQETQYF.

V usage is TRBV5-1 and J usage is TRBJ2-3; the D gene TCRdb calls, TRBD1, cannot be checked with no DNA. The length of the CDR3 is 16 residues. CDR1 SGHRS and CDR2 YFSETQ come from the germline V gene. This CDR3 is CASSTGTLVSTDTQYF.